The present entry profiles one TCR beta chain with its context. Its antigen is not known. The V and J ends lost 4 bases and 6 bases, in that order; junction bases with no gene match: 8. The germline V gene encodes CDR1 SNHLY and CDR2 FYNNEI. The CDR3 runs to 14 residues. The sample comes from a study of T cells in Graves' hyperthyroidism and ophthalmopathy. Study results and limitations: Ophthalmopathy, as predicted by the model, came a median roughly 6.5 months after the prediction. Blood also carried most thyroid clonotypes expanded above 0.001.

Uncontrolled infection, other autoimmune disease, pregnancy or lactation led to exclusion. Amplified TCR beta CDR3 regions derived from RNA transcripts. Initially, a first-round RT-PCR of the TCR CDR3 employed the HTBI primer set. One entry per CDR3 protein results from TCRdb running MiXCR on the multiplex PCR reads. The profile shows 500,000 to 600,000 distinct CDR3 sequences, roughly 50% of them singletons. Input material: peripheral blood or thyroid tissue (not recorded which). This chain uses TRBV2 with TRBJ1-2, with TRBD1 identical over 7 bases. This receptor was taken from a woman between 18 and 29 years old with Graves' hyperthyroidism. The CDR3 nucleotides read TGTGCCAGCAGTGTTTGGAGGGGGCGTGATGGCTACACCTTC. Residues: CASSVWRGRDGYTF. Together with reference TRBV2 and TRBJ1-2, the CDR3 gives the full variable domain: EPEVTQTPSHQVTQMGQEVILRCVPISNHLYFYWYRQILGQKVEFLVSFYNNEISEKSEIFDDQFSVERPDGSNFTLKIRSTKLEDSAMYFCASSVWRGRDGYTFGSGTRLTVV.